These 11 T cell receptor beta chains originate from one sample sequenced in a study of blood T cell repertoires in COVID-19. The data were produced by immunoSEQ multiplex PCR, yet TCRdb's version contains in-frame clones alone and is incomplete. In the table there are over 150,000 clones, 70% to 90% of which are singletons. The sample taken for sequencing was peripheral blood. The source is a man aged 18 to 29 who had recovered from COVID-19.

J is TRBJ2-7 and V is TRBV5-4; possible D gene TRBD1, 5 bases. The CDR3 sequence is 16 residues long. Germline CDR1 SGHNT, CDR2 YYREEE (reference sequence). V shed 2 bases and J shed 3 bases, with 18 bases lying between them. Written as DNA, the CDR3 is TGTGCCAGCAGCTTCGATTCTTCCCTTAGGGGCTACGAGCAGTACTTC. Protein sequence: CASSFDSSLRGYEQYF.

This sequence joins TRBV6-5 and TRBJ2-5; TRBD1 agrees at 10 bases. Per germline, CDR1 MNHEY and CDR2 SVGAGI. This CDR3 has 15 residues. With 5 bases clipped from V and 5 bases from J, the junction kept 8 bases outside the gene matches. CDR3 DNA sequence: TGTGCCAGCAGTCTGTTGGGGACAGGGGTTGAGACCCAGTACTTC. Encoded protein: CASSLLGTGVETQYF.

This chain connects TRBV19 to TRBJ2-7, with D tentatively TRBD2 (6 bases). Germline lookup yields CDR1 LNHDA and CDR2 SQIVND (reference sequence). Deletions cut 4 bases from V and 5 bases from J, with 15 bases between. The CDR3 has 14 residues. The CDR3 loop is CASSTTGVRDEQYF. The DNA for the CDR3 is TGTGCCAGTAGTACTACGGGAGTTCGAGACGAGCAGTACTTC.

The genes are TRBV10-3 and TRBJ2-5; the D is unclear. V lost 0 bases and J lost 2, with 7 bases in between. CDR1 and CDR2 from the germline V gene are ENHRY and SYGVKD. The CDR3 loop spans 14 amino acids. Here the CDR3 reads CAISESGLQETQYF. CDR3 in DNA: TGTGCCATCAGTGAGTCGGGCCTACAAGAGACCCAGTACTTC.

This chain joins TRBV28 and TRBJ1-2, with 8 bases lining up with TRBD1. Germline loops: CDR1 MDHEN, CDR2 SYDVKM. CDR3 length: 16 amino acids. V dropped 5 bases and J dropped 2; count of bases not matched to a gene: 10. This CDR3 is CASSPLGQGANYGYTF. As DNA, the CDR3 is TGTGCCAGCAGTCCACTAGGACAGGGAGCAAACTATGGCTACACCTTC.

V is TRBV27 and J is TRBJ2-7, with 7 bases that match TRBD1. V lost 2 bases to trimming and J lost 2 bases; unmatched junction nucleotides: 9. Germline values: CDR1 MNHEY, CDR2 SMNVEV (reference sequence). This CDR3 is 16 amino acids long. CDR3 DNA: TGTGCCAGCAGTTTAAAGGGGGACAGAGGGCCCTACGAGCAGTACTTC. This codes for CASSLKGDRGPYEQYF.

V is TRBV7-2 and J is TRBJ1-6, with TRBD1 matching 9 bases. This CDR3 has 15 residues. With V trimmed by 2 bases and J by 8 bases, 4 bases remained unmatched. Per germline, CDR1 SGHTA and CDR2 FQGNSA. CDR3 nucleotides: TGTGCCAGCAGCTTAAGGAGACAGGGGGATTCACCCCTCCACTTT. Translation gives CASSLRRQGDSPLHF.

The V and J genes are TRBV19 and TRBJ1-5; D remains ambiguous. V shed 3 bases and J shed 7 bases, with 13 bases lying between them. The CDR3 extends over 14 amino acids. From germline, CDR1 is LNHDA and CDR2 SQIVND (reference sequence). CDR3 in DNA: TGTGCCAGTAGTATCGCCGGGAACGGGCAGCCCCAGCATTTT. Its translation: CASSIAGNGQPQHF.

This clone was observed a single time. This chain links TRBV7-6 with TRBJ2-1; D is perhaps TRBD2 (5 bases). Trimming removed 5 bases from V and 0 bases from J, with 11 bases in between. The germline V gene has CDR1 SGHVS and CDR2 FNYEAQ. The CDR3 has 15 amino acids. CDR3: CASSAEGSSYNEQFF. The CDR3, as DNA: TGTGCCAGCAGCGCGGAAGGGAGCTCCTACAATGAGCAGTTCTTC.

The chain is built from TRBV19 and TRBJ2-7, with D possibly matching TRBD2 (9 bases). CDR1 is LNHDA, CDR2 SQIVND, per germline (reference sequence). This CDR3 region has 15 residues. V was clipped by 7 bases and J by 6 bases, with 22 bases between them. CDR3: CASTQGASGKVEQYF. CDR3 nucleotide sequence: TGTGCCAGTACCCAGGGGGCTAGCGGGAAGGTCGAGCAGTACTTC.

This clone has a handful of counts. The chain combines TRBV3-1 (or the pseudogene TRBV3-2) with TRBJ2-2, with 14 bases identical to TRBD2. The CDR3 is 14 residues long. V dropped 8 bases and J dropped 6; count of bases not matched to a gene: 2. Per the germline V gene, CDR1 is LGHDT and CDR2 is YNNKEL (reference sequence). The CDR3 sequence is CASGLAGGSGELFF. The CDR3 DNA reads TGTGCCAGCGGACTAGCGGGAGGCTCCGGGGAGCTGTTTTTT.